This T cell receptor (beta chain) was sequenced for a study of cytomegalovirus exposure and HLA in healthy donors. Study-wide context: A prior study identified over 100 million unique TCR beta sequences from 150 million to 200 million T cells. Study-level points and caveats: In a later analysis, a missense DCLRE1C variant was linked to TCR beta V- and J-gene trimming. For cytomegalovirus status, the classifier reportedly gave diagnoses with high specificity and sensitivity.

Trimming took off 0 bases at V and 4 bases at J, with 12 bases between the two ends. The CDR3 has 15 amino acids. The germline gives CDR1 MRHNA, CDR2 SNTAGT. The primer mix had 60 Vbeta and 13 Jbeta primers. Data came from immunoSEQ multiplex PCR; TCRdb stores just in-frame clones and leaves some out. Of around 150,000 clones listed, about 77% are singletons. To note about this clone: Its antigen is unknown.

The rearrangement links TRBV6-4 to TRBJ1-1; perhaps TRBD1 as D (5 bases). The sample consisted of PBMCs. This TCR was sampled from a woman aged 40 to 50 in good health and CMV-seronegative. This chain's CDR3 is CASSDSGGPTTEAFF. Here the CDR3 DNA reads TGTGCCAGCAGTGACTCGGGGGGACCGACCACTGAAGCTTTCTTT.